The T cell receptor beta chain under discussion was sequenced for a study of blood T cell repertoires in COVID-19. Germline loops: CDR1 SNHLY, CDR2 FYNNEI. CDR3 length: 14 residues. Trimming removed 5 bases at V and 5 bases at J, with 15 bases between. Under the authors' procedure: Estimation of nucleated cell counts was performed using reference gene primer amplification. Assay used: immunoSEQ multiplex PCR; TCRdb lists only in-frame clones, some missing. V, J and clone size were drawn from that table, and D and trimming were deduced from the DNA. The sample has roughly 500,000 clones, 89% seen once.

This TCR came from a man younger than 30 with COVID-19, enrolled during active disease. The gene calls are TRBV2 and TRBJ2-5, with no clear D. Source material: peripheral blood. The DNA for the CDR3 is TGTGCCAGCAGTAGCGACCGAGCGATGGAGACCCAGTACTTC. Amino acids: CASSSDRAMETQYF.